One sample yielded the 16 T cell receptor beta chains listed below, sequenced in a study of response to subunit inactivated influenza vaccine. TCRdb passed the RT-PCR reads through MiXCR, listing each CDR3 protein once. The sample lists a few hundred thousand distinct CDR3 sequences; 11% to 15% were seen once. The sequences come from PBMCs from blood, collected 11 to 12 days after vaccination. These receptors were obtained from a man in his forties or fifties who received an inactivated influenza vaccine.

The rearrangement joins TRBV7-6 to TRBJ2-7; a weak D match, TRBD2 (6 bases). Trimming shortened V by 5 bases and J by 6 bases, and 14 bases separated the two germline ends. From germline, CDR1 is SGHVS and CDR2 FNYEAQ. The CDR3 spans 13 residues. CDR3 sequence reads: CASSAGTSIEQYF. CDR3 nucleotide sequence: TGTGCCAGCAGCGCCGGGACTTCGATCGAGCAGTACTTC.

This clonotype has just a few counts. The rearrangement links TRBV19 to TRBJ2-2; tentatively, D is TRBD2 (6 bases). Between the trimmed V and J ends, which lost 5 bases and 6 bases, there was a span of 16 bases. This CDR3 region has 15 residues. CDR1 and CDR2 from the germline V gene are LNHDA and SQIVND (reference sequence). The CDR3 loop reads CASSPRRVGSGELFF. In DNA, the CDR3 is TGTGCCAGTAGTCCCAGGAGGGTCGGCTCCGGGGAGCTGTTTTTT.

This clonotype came up many times. This chain links TRBV5-1 with TRBJ1-5; weak D call: TRBD1 (5 bases). This CDR3 is 14 amino acids long. CDR1 and CDR2 (germline): SGHRS, YFSETQ. V lost 2 bases to trimming and J lost 5 bases, with 11 bases between them. In DNA form, the CDR3 reads TGCGCCAGCAGCTTTGGGGGGGACCATCAGCCCCAGCATTTT. Translating it yields CASSFGGDHQPQHF.

This clonotype has more than one count but fewer than ten. The rearrangement joins TRBV5-1 to TRBJ2-1; D is possibly TRBD2 (6 bases). V shed 6 bases and J shed 6 bases, with 13 bases lying between them. Germline V gene lookup returns CDR1 SGHRS and CDR2 YFSETQ. CDR3 length equals 13 residues. In DNA form, the CDR3 reads TGCGCCAGCACGGGGGAGTGTGGCAATGAGCAGTTCTTC. This translates into CASTGECGNEQFF.

This clonotype was counted between two and nine times. The chain has TRBV9 and TRBJ1-2; no reliable D call. The CDR3 length is 16 residues. Trimming left V 0 bases short and J 1 base short, with 13 bases between. The germline CDR1 and CDR2 sequences are SGDLS and YYNGEE. The CDR3 region is CASSVGSYTDNYGYTF. DNA for the CDR3: TGTGCCAGCAGCGTAGGCTCCTACACAGATAACTATGGCTACACCTTC.

This clonotype was counted ten times or more. The V gene is TRBV7-2, the J gene TRBJ1-2; the D is unclear. With 5 bases removed from V and 0 bases from J, the gap between germline ends came to 16 bases. Germline lookup yields CDR1 SGHTA and CDR2 FQGNSA. The CDR3 consists of 16 residues. The CDR3 reads CASSLQRVVSNYGYTF. CDR3 sequence (DNA): TGTGCCAGCAGCCTCCAACGGGTGGTATCTAACTATGGCTACACCTTC.

This clonotype appeared a few times. This sequence joins TRBV12-3 or TRBV12-4 and TRBJ1-5; D call uncertain. This CDR3 has 13 amino acids. V was cut by 2 bases and J by 6 bases, with 8 bases left in between. CDR3: CASSLNEAQPQHF. CDR3 DNA sequence: TGTGCCAGCAGTTTAAACGAAGCTCAGCCCCAGCATTTT.

There are a few counts of this clonotype. The J gene is TRBJ2-7, the V gene TRBV7-8; 8 bases are shared with TRBD1. The CDR3 contains 16 residues. In germline, CDR1 is SGHVS, CDR2 FQNEAQ. With 0 bases clipped from V and 2 bases from J, the junction kept 6 bases outside the gene matches. The CDR3, as DNA: TGTGCCAGCAGCTTAGCCCCGGACAGGGCCACCTACGAGCAGTACTTC. Residues: CASSLAPDRATYEQYF.

The chain links TRBV7-9 to TRBJ2-7; 11 bases map to TRBD1. Germline CDR1 SEHNR, CDR2 FQNEAQ (reference sequence). V was pared by 3 bases and J by 3 bases, with 7 bases of the junction left unmatched. The CDR3 is 16 amino acids. The CDR3 DNA reads TGTGCCAGCAGCTTGGCCCGCGGGACAGGGGGCTACGAGCAGTACTTC. Its protein is CASSLARGTGGYEQYF.

The V gene is TRBV7-9, the J gene TRBJ2-5; the D is unclear. The J call may be mistaken, given a closer DNA end match to TRBJ2-1. The CDR3 covers 12 residues. The germline gives CDR1 SEHNR, CDR2 FQNEAQ (reference sequence). The CDR3 DNA follows: TGTGCCAGCAGCTCCGTCTCCGAGGTCCAGTTCTTC. Translation: CASSSVSEVQFF.

DNA for the CDR3: TGTGCCAGCAGCTTGGGGCCGAAGGATGAAAAACTGTTTTTT. Protein: CASSLGPKDEKLFF. The chain is built from TRBV5-6 and TRBJ1-4; unclear D gene. The V gene lost 0 bases and the J gene lost 6 bases, with 9 bases spanning the gap. The germline CDR1 and CDR2 sequences are SGHDT and YYEEEE. The CDR3 loop spans 14 amino acids. Looking up the rest from reference TRBV5-6 and TRBJ1-4 gives the full variable domain: DAGVTQSPTHLIKTRGQQVTLRCSPKSGHDTVSWYQQALGQGPQFIFQYYEEEERQRGNFPDRFSGHQFPNYSSELNVNALLLGDSALYLCASSLGPKDEKLFFGSGTQLSVL.

This clonotype came up a few times. CDR3 residues: CASGTSYNEQFF. CDR3 coding DNA: TGTGCCAGCGGGACCTCCTACAATGAGCAGTTCTTC. This chain joins TRBV3-1 and TRBJ2-1, with D tentatively TRBD1 or TRBD2 (5 bases each). Germline V gene lookup returns CDR1 LGHDT and CDR2 YNNKEL (reference sequence). CDR3 size: 12 residues. Trimming removed 8 bases from V and 0 bases from J, with 5 bases in between.

J is TRBJ1-5 and V is TRBV15, with D uncertain. Germline lookup yields CDR1 LNHNV and CDR2 YYDKDF (reference sequence). V was pared by 0 bases and J by 4 bases, with 4 bases between. The CDR3 contains 13 residues. This CDR3 is CATSREQNQPQHF. DNA for the CDR3: TGTGCCACCAGCAGAGAACAAAATCAGCCCCAGCATTTT.

This chain connects TRBV6-2 or TRBV6-3 to TRBJ1-4; D call uncertain. Germline CDR1 is MNHEY and CDR2 is SVGEGT. The CDR3 length is 14 residues. V was shortened by 5 bases and J by 7 bases, with 14 bases between the two germline ends. CDR3 sequence reads: CASSRGPTGEKLFF. In DNA form, the CDR3 reads TGTGCCAGCAGTCGCGGTCCTACCGGTGAAAAACTGTTTTTT.

The chain combines TRBV20-1 with TRBJ2-3; weak D call: TRBD2 (7 bases). Germline-derived CDR1 and CDR2 are DFQATT and SNEGSKA (reference sequence). The CDR3 spans 15 residues. V was shortened by 6 bases and J by 3 bases, with 19 bases between the two germline ends. CDR3 sequence reads: CSASWGGALTDTQYF. DNA of the CDR3: TGCAGTGCATCTTGGGGGGGGGCGTTGACAGATACGCAGTATTTT.

The chain recombines TRBV7-9 with TRBJ2-7, with 13 bases fitting TRBD2. The CDR3 contains 16 residues. The germline V gene encodes CDR1 SEHNR and CDR2 FQNEAQ (reference sequence). V shed 2 bases, J shed 6 bases, and the junction held 7 bases outside the gene matches. The DNA of the CDR3 is TGTGCCAGCAGCTTAATACTAGCGGGGGGGCCGCGCGAGCAGTACTTC. The encoded protein is CASSLILAGGPREQYF. Drawing the rest from reference TRBV7-9 and TRBJ2-7, the complete variable domain is DTGVSQNPRHKITKRGQNVTFRCDPISEHNRLYWYRQTLGQGPEFLTYFQNEAQLEKSRLLSDRFSAERPKGSFSTLEIQRTEQGDSAMYLCASSLILAGGPREQYFGPGTRLTVT.